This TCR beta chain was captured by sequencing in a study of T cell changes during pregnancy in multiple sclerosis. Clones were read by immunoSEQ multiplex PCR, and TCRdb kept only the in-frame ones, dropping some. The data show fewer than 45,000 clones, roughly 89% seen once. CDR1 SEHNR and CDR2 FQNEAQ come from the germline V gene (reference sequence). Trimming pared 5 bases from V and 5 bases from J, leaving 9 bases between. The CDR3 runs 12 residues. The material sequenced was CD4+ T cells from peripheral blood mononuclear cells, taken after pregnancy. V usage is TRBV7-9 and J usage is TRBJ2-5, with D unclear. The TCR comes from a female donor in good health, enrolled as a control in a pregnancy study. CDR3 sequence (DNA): TGTGCCAGCAGCCCTGGGCTCGAGACCCAGTACTTC. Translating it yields CASSPGLETQYF.